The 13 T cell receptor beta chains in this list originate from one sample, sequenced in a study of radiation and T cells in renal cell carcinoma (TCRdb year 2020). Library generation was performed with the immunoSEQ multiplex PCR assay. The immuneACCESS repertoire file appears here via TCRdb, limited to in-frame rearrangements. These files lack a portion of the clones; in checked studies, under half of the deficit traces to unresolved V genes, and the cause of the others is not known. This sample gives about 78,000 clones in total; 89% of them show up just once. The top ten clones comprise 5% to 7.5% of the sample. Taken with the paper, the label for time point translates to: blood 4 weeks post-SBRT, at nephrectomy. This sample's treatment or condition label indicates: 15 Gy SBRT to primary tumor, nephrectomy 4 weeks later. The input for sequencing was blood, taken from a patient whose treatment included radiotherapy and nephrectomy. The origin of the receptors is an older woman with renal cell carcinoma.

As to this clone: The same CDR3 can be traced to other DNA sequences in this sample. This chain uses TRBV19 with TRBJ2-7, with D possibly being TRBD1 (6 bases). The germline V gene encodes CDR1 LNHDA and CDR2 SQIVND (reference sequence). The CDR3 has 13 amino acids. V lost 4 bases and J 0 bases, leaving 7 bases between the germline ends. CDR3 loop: CASSKGVSYEQYF. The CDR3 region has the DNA TGTGCCAGTAGTAAGGGGGTCTCCTACGAGCAGTACTTC. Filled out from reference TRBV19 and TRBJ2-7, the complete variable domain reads DGGITQSPKYLFRKEGQNVTLSCEQNLNHDAMYWYRQDPGQGLRLIYYSQIVNDFQKGDIAEGYSVSREKKESFPLTVTSAQKNPTAFYLCASSKGVSYEQYFGPGTRLTVT.

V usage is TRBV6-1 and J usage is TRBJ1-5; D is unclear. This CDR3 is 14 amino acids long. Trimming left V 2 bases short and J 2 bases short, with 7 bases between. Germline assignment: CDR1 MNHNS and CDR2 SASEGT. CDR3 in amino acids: CASSESIGNQPQHF. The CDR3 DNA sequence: TGTGCCAGCAGTGAATCTATTGGCAATCAGCCCCAGCATTTT.

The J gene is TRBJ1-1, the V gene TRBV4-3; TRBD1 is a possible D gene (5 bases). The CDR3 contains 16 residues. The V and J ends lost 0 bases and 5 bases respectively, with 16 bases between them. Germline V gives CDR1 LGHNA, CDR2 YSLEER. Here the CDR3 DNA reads TGCGCCAGCAGCCAAGATCAGAGCAGGGCTGGAACTGAAGCTTTCTTT. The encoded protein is CASSQDQSRAGTEAFF.

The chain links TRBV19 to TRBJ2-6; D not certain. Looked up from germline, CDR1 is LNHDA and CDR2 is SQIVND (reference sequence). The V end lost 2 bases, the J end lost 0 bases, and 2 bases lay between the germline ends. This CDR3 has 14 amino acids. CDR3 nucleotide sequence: TGTGCCAGTAGTATAAGCTCTGGGGCCAACGTCCTGACTTTC. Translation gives CASSISSGANVLTF. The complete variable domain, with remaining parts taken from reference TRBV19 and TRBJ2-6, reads DGGITQSPKYLFRKEGQNVTLSCEQNLNHDAMYWYRQDPGQGLRLIYYSQIVNDFQKGDIAEGYSVSREKKESFPLTVTSAQKNPTAFYLCASSISSGANVLTFGAGSRLTVL.

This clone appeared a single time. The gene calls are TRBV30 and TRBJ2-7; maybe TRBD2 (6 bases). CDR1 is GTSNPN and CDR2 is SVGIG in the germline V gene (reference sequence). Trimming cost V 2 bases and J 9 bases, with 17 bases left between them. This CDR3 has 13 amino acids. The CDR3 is CAWSIPPGTSQYF. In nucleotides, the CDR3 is TGTGCCTGGAGTATTCCCCCTGGGACTTCGCAGTACTTC.

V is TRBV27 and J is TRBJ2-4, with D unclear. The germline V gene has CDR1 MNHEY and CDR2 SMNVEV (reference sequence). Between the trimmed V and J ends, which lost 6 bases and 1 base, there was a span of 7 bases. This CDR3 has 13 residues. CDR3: CASSLVAKNIQYF. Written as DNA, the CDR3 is TGTGCCAGCAGCCTAGTGGCCAAAAACATTCAGTACTTC.

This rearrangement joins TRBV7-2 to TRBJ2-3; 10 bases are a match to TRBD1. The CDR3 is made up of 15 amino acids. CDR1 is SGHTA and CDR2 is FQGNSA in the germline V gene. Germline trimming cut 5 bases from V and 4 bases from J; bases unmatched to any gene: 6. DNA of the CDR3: TGTGCCAGCAGCCCCCGGACAGGGGGGGCAGATACGCAGTATTTT. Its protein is CASSPRTGGADTQYF.

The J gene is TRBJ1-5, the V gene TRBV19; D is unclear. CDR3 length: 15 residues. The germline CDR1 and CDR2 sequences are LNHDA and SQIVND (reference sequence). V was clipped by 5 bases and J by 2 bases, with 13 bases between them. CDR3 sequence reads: CASSPQVRGNQPQHF. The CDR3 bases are TGTGCCAGTAGTCCTCAGGTGAGGGGCAATCAGCCCCAGCATTTT.

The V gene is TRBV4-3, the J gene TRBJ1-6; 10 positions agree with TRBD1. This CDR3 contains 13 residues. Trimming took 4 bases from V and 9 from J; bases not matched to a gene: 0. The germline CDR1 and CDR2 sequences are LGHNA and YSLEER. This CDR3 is CASSRDRGSPLHF. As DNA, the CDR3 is TGCGCCAGCAGCCGGGACAGGGGTTCACCCCTCCACTTT.

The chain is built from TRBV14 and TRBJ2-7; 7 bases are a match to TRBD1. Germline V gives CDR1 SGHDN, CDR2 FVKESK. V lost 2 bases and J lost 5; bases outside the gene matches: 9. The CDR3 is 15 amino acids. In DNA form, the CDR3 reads TGTGCCAGCAGCCAATTGGGGACAGTCCGCGACGAGCAGTACTTC. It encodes CASSQLGTVRDEQYF.

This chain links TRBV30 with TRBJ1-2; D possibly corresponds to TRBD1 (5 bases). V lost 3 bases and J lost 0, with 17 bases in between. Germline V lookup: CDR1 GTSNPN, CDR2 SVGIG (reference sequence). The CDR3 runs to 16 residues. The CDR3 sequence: CAWRGNRDFPNYGYTF. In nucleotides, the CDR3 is TGTGCCTGGAGGGGCAACCGGGACTTTCCTAACTATGGCTACACCTTC.

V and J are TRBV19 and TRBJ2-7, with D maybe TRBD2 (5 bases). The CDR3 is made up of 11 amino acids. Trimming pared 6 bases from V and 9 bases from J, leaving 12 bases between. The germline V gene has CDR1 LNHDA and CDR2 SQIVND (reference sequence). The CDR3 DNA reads TGTGCCAGTAGGGCCGGGGTTTGGCAGTACTTC. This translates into CASRAGVWQYF.

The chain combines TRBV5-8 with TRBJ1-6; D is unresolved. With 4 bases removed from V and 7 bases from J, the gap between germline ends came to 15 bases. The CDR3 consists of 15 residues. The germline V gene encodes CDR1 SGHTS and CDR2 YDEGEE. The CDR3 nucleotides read TGTGCCAGCAGCCCCGGGGTCCGCGGAAATTCACCCCTCCACTTT. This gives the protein CASSPGVRGNSPLHF.